The 7 T cell receptor beta chains in this list originate from one sample, sequenced in a study of glioma-infiltrating T cells after dendritic cell vaccination. The table came from immunoSEQ multiplex PCR; TCRdb's copy has only in-frame clones and leaves some out. The data hold around 90,000 clones, with over 60% observed a single time. This specimen was blood, taken before dendritic cell vaccination. All receptors derive from a human donor with glioblastoma.

The V call is TRBV28, the J call TRBJ2-7; TRBD1 aligns across 8 bases. CDR1 is MDHEN and CDR2 is SYDVKM in the germline V gene. The CDR3 runs 14 residues. Trimming cost V 6 bases and J 0 bases; bases outside gene matches: 4. The CDR3 region has the DNA TGTGCCAGCAGGCAGGGGGCCAGCTCCTACGAGCAGTACTTC. Translation gives CASRQGASSYEQYF.

The chain recombines TRBV7-8 with TRBJ1-2; D perhaps matches TRBD1 (5 bases). Germline CDR1 is SGHVS and CDR2 is FQNEAQ. V shed 1 base and J shed 8 bases, with 8 bases lying between them. The CDR3 runs 12 residues. The CDR3, as DNA: TGTGCCAGCAGCTTAGGGACATGGGGCTACACCTTC. This sequence encodes CASSLGTWGYTF.

The chain carries TRBV5-6 and TRBJ2-3, with TRBD2 matching 9 bases. This CDR3 region has 15 residues. The trim removed 2 bases at V and 7 bases at J, leaving 8 bases unmatched. CDR1 and CDR2 (germline): SGHDT, YYEEEE. CDR3 in DNA: TGTGCCAGCAGCTTATCCCGTCTAGCGGGAAATACGCAGTATTTT. Its translation is CASSLSRLAGNTQYF.

The chain carries TRBV5-1 and TRBJ2-7; D is perhaps TRBD2 (6 bases). Trimming left V 4 bases short and J 3 bases short, with 17 bases between. CDR1 and CDR2 (germline): SGHRS, YFSETQ. CDR3 length equals 15 residues. CDR3 sequence: CASSPLRDSVYEQYF. The CDR3 DNA is TGCGCCAGCAGCCCGCTGCGGGACTCCGTCTACGAGCAGTACTTC.

This clone has only one observation. CDR3 amino acids: CASSPQGATLINEKLFF. The CDR3 DNA reads TGTGCCAGCTCACCACAGGGGGCGACCCTCATTAATGAAAAACTGTTTTTT. The genes are TRBV18 and TRBJ1-4; 7 bases fit TRBD1. Germline V gives CDR1 KGHSH, CDR2 LQKENI. Unmatched junction bases numbered 9, after V lost 1 base and J lost 4 bases. This CDR3 has 17 residues.

This chain links TRBV11-2 with TRBJ2-1; TRBD2 matches at 10 bases. The trim removed 4 bases at V and 4 bases at J, leaving 4 bases unmatched. Germline CDR1 reads SGHAT; CDR2 reads FQNNGV. The CDR3 has 15 residues. The CDR3 sequence is CASSSLAGAYNEQFF. DNA for the CDR3: TGTGCCAGCAGCTCCCTAGCGGGAGCGTACAATGAGCAGTTCTTC.

CDR3 bases: TGCAGTGCTCCACGGACTAACGAGCAGTACTTC. Translated, it gives CSAPRTNEQYF. The chain recombines TRBV20-1 with TRBJ2-7; D may be TRBD2 (6 bases). Germline CDR1 DFQATT, CDR2 SNEGSKA (reference sequence). Trimming removed 5 bases from V and 5 bases from J, with 10 bases in between. The CDR3 is 11 amino acids.